Listed below are T cell receptor beta chains from one sample, sequenced in a study of CD8+CD57+ T cells in acquired aplastic anemia. TCRdb analysed the reads with MiXCR anew, one entry per CDR3 protein. The sample consists of around 190,000 distinct CDR3 sequences, 61% of them appearing once. Sequences were obtained from sorted CD4+, CD8+, or CD8+CD57+ T cells (not recorded which) from PBMCs. All receptors derive from a human donor in good health. Each CDR3 is given with its conserved first and last residue. The order of the fields is D gene, V gene, clone size, J gene, CDR3 DNA, CDR3 protein. D genes are given only for firm matches. A row's size may be missing; if present it is once, few, many or a size class.

D gene: .
V gene: TRBV24-1
clone size: few
J gene: TRBJ2-1
CDR3 DNA: TGTGCCACCAGTGATTCGACAGACGTTGAGCAGTTCTTC
CDR3 protein: CATSDSTDVEQFF

D gene: TRBD2
V gene: TRBV7-9
clone size: .
J gene: TRBJ2-7
CDR3 DNA: TGCGCCAGCACCCCTCTAGCGGGGGGGCCGGGTGAGCAGTACTTC
CDR3 protein: CASTPLAGGPGEQYF

D gene: TRBD2
V gene: TRBV4-1
clone size: many
J gene: TRBJ2-7
CDR3 DNA: TGCGCCAGCAGCCAAACGGTAGGGACTAGCCCCGACGAGCAGTACTTC
CDR3 protein: CASSQTVGTSPDEQYF

D gene: .
V gene: TRBV7-9
clone size: .
J gene: TRBJ2-1
CDR3 DNA: TGTGCCAGCACCTTAACGGGACAAAACTCCTACAATGAGCAGTTCTTC
CDR3 protein: CASTLTGQNSYNEQFF

D gene: .
V gene: TRBV10-3
clone size: .
J gene: TRBJ2-2
CDR3 DNA: TGTGCCACCCTCGGGGGTAACACCGGGGAGCTGTTTTTT
CDR3 protein: CATLGGNTGELFF

D gene: .
V gene: TRBV5-4
clone size: .
J gene: TRBJ2-7
CDR3 DNA: TGTGCCAGCAGCTCTACAGGCTACTACGAGCAGTACTTC
CDR3 protein: CASSSTGYYEQYF

D gene: .
V gene: TRBV27
clone size: many
J gene: TRBJ2-7
CDR3 DNA: TGTGCCAGCAGTTACCAGTGGGCACAGGGATACTACGAGCAGTACTTC
CDR3 protein: CASSYQWAQGYYEQYF

D gene: TRBD1
V gene: TRBV7-2
clone size: .
J gene: TRBJ2-5
CDR3 DNA: TGCGCCAGCAGCTATTCGGACAGGGGAAATTTCCAAGAGACCCAGTACTTC
CDR3 protein: CASSYSDRGNFQETQYF

D gene: .
V gene: TRBV9
clone size: .
J gene: TRBJ1-1
CDR3 DNA: TGTGCCAGCAGCGCGCCTCAAGGGGCGAGTTCTACTGAAGCTTTCTTT
CDR3 protein: CASSAPQGASSTEAFF

D gene: .
V gene: TRBV12-3/TRBV12-4
clone size: many
J gene: TRBJ1-1
CDR3 DNA: TGTGCCAGCAGACCTGATTGGGGGACTGAAGCTTTCTTT
CDR3 protein: CASRPDWGTEAFF

D gene: .
V gene: TRBV6-4
clone size: .
J gene: TRBJ2-7
CDR3 DNA: TGTGCCACCGCACCGGGACTCGGCCATGAGCAGTACTTC
CDR3 protein: CATAPGLGHEQYF

D gene: TRBD2
V gene: TRBV20-1
clone size: .
J gene: TRBJ2-3
CDR3 DNA: TGCAGTGCAACGAATCTAGCGGGAGACACAGATACGCAGTATTTT
CDR3 protein: CSATNLAGDTDTQYF

D gene: TRBD1
V gene: TRBV19
clone size: .
J gene: TRBJ2-7
CDR3 DNA: TGTGCCAGTAGTGTGACAGGGACGTCCTACGAGCAGTACTTC
CDR3 protein: CASSVTGTSYEQYF

D gene: TRBD2
V gene: TRBV20-1
clone size: many
J gene: TRBJ2-2
CDR3 DNA: TGCAGTGCTAGAGATAGTGGCGGGAGCGGAACCGGGGAGCTGTTTTTT
CDR3 protein: CSARDSGGSGTGELFF

D gene: .
V gene: TRBV6-5
clone size: many
J gene: TRBJ2-1
CDR3 DNA: TGTGCCAGCAGTTACAAGGCGGGAAGTCCACAGTTCTTC
CDR3 protein: CASSYKAGSPQFF

D gene: TRBD2
V gene: TRBV9
clone size: .
J gene: TRBJ2-3
CDR3 DNA: TGTGCCAGCAGCGTTGGGACTAGCGGGGATACGCAGTATTTT
CDR3 protein: CASSVGTSGDTQYF

D gene: .
V gene: TRBV20-1
clone size: .
J gene: TRBJ2-3
CDR3 DNA: TGCAGTGCTAGCCAGGCGAACTCCTACAATGAGCAGTATTTT
CDR3 protein: CSASQANSYNEQYF

D gene: TRBD1
V gene: TRBV13
clone size: many
J gene: TRBJ1-6
CDR3 DNA: TGTGCCAGCAGCAAAAACGGGATGGCGAGACAGGGTAATTCACCCCTCCACTTT
CDR3 protein: CASSKNGMARQGNSPLHF

D gene: .
V gene: TRBV7-6
clone size: .
J gene: TRBJ2-7
CDR3 DNA: TGTGCCAGTAGCCCCCTGGGCAAGACCTACGAGCAGTACTTC
CDR3 protein: CASSPLGKTYEQYF

D gene: TRBD2
V gene: TRBV7-2
clone size: .
J gene: TRBJ2-1
CDR3 DNA: TGTGCCAGCAGCGTACGGGGGGGCCGTTCCTACAATGAGCAGTTCTTC
CDR3 protein: CASSVRGGRSYNEQFF

D gene: .
V gene: TRBV29-1
clone size: .
J gene: TRBJ1-5
CDR3 DNA: TGCAGCGTTAGGGGGGCGGACAATCAGCCCCAGCATTTT
CDR3 protein: CSVRGADNQPQHF

D gene: .
V gene: TRBV15
clone size: .
J gene: TRBJ1-2
CDR3 DNA: TGTGCCACCAGCGGCCGTGCGCGGCGCGGAAACTATGGCTACACCTTC
CDR3 protein: CATSGRARRGNYGYTF

D gene: .
V gene: TRBV10-3
clone size: once
J gene: TRBJ2-2
CDR3 DNA: TGTGCCATCAGTGAGTCTCCGGAACATGAGGAGCTGTTTTTT
CDR3 protein: CAISESPEHEELFF

D gene: TRBD1
V gene: TRBV24-1
clone size: .
J gene: TRBJ2-5
CDR3 DNA: TGTGCCACCAGTGATGGGACAGGGATCGAGACCCAGTACTTC
CDR3 protein: CATSDGTGIETQYF

D gene: .
V gene: TRBV25-1
clone size: .
J gene: TRBJ1-3
CDR3 DNA: TGTGCCAGCAGTGAATGGGGGGGTGGAAACACCATATATTTT
CDR3 protein: CASSEWGGGNTIYF

D gene: TRBD2
V gene: TRBV7-3
clone size: .
J gene: TRBJ2-1
CDR3 DNA: TGTGCCAGCAGCCCCACCGGGACTAGCGGGGGGGCGACCTCGCAGTTCTTC
CDR3 protein: CASSPTGTSGGATSQFF

D gene: .
V gene: TRBV20-1
clone size: .
J gene: TRBJ1-3
CDR3 DNA: TGCAGTGCTAGATGGGTCTCTGGAAACACCATATATTTT
CDR3 protein: CSARWVSGNTIYF

D gene: .
V gene: TRBV2
clone size: .
J gene: TRBJ2-3
CDR3 DNA: TGTGCCAGCAGTTTACAGAGGGGTCCAGATACGCAGTATTTT
CDR3 protein: CASSLQRGPDTQYF

D gene: .
V gene: TRBV20-1
clone size: .
J gene: TRBJ2-7
CDR3 DNA: TGCAGTGCTAGAGCCTCACTGGGCCGGAGCTCCTACGAGCAGTACTTC
CDR3 protein: CSARASLGRSSYEQYF

D gene: TRBD2
V gene: TRBV7-2
clone size: .
J gene: TRBJ2-5
CDR3 DNA: TGTGCCAGCAGTTCGACTAGCGGGACGGCTCCCGGCCAAGAGACCCAGTACTTC
CDR3 protein: CASSSTSGTAPGQETQYF

D gene: .
V gene: TRBV7-2
clone size: few
J gene: TRBJ1-2
CDR3 DNA: TGTGCCAGCAGCTTCTCATATCGGGCGTCACCCCGGGGTGGCTACACCTTC
CDR3 protein: CASSFSYRASPRGGYTF

D gene: .
V gene: TRBV20-1
clone size: .
J gene: TRBJ1-1
CDR3 DNA: TGCAGTGCTAGAGATCAAGTTACCCGTGACAGGGCTTTCTTT
CDR3 protein: CSARDQVTRDRAFF

D gene: TRBD1
V gene: TRBV7-6
clone size: .
J gene: TRBJ1-1
CDR3 DNA: TGTGCTAGCAGTCAATTCAGGACAGGGAGATGGATCACTGAAGCTTTCTTT
CDR3 protein: CASSQFRTGRWITEAFF

D gene: .
V gene: TRBV28
clone size: .
J gene: TRBJ1-2
CDR3 DNA: TGTGCCAGCAGTGAATATGGCAGGGCCAACTATGGCTACACCTTC
CDR3 protein: CASSEYGRANYGYTF

D gene: .
V gene: TRBV27
clone size: medium-sized
J gene: TRBJ2-3
CDR3 DNA: TGTGCCAGCAGTGTCCGGGACCGGAGCACAGATACGCAGTATTTT
CDR3 protein: CASSVRDRSTDTQYF

D gene: TRBD2
V gene: TRBV7-9
clone size: .
J gene: TRBJ2-3
CDR3 DNA: TGTGCCAGCAGCGTAACTAGCGGCGGGCAGTATTTT
CDR3 protein: CASSVTSGGQYF

D gene: TRBD1
V gene: TRBV6-5
clone size: .
J gene: TRBJ2-2
CDR3 DNA: TGTGCCAGCAGTCATGACCCGGGACAGGCTCTTCCCGGGGAGCTGTTTTTT
CDR3 protein: CASSHDPGQALPGELFF

D gene: TRBD2
V gene: TRBV12-3/TRBV12-4
clone size: .
J gene: TRBJ2-5
CDR3 DNA: TGTGCCAGCAGTACCCTAGGACTAGCGGGCAATCGCGAGACCCAGTACTTC
CDR3 protein: CASSTLGLAGNRETQYF

D gene: TRBD1
V gene: TRBV7-3
clone size: .
J gene: TRBJ2-2
CDR3 DNA: TGTGCCAGCAGCCCAGGACAGGGGATGAACGGGGAGCTGTTTTTT
CDR3 protein: CASSPGQGMNGELFF

D gene: TRBD1
V gene: TRBV2
clone size: .
J gene: TRBJ2-7
CDR3 DNA: TGTGCCAGCAGTTTTGGCAGGGGGAACGAGCAGTACTTC
CDR3 protein: CASSFGRGNEQYF

D gene: .
V gene: TRBV5-1
clone size: .
J gene: TRBJ2-5
CDR3 DNA: TGCGCCAGCAGCTTTCGTGCTAGCCAAGAGACCCAGTACTTC
CDR3 protein: CASSFRASQETQYF

D gene: TRBD1
V gene: TRBV29-1
clone size: .
J gene: TRBJ2-1
CDR3 DNA: TGCAGCTTCGACAGGGGGAGGAATGAGCAGTTCTTC
CDR3 protein: CSFDRGRNEQFF

D gene: TRBD1
V gene: TRBV10-1
clone size: .
J gene: TRBJ1-5
CDR3 DNA: TGCGCCAGCGGAGACAGGGATCAGCCCCAGCATTTT
CDR3 protein: CASGDRDQPQHF

D gene: TRBD2
V gene: TRBV10-1
clone size: .
J gene: TRBJ2-5
CDR3 DNA: TGCGCCAGCACTACGCGGGGAGGGGAGACCCAGTACTTC
CDR3 protein: CASTTRGGETQYF

D gene: .
V gene: TRBV9
clone size: .
J gene: TRBJ1-1
CDR3 DNA: TGTGCCAGCAGCGTCGGGGGAACGGGAGCTTTCTTT
CDR3 protein: CASSVGGTGAFF

D gene: .
V gene: TRBV6-5
clone size: many
J gene: TRBJ1-1
CDR3 DNA: TGTGCCAGCAGCCTTCCGGGCACTGAAGCTTTCTTT
CDR3 protein: CASSLPGTEAFF